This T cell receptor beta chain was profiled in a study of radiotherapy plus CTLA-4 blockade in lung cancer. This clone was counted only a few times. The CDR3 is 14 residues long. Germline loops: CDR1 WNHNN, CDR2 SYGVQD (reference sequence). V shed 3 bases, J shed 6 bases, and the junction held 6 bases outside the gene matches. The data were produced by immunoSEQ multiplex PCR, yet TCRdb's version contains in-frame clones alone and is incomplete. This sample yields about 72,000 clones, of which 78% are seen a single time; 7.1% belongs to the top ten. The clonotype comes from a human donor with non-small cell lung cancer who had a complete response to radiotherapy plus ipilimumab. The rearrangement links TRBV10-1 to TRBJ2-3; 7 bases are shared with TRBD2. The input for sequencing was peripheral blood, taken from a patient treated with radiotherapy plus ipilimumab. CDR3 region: CASSDGGEPDTQYF. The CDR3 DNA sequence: TGCGCCAGCAGTGATGGGGGGGAGCCGGATACGCAGTATTTT.